Following are 9 T cell receptor beta chains from one sample sequenced in a study of blood T cell repertoires in COVID-19 (dated by TCRdb to 2018 to 2021). The library came from the immunoSEQ multiplex PCR assay. The immuneACCESS repertoire file appears here via TCRdb, limited to in-frame rearrangements. These files lack a portion of the clones; in checked studies, under half of the deficit traces to unresolved V genes, and the cause of the others is not known. Present in this sample are approximately 250,000 clones, around four fifths of which were seen just once. The ten largest clones add up to 6% to 7% of the sample. The sample taken for sequencing was peripheral blood. These receptors all come from a woman aged 60 to 75 with active or convalescent COVID-19.

The V and J genes are TRBV18 and TRBJ2-2; D may be TRBD1 (5 bases). V lost 1 base and J lost 2, with 8 bases in between. This CDR3 has 15 residues. Per the germline V gene, CDR1 is KGHSH and CDR2 is LQKENI. CDR3: CASSPLTANTGELFF. CDR3 nucleotide sequence: TGTGCCAGCTCACCACTGACAGCTAACACCGGGGAGCTGTTTTTT. The full variable domain, with the rest looked up from reference TRBV18 and TRBJ2-2, is NAGVMQNPRHLVRRRGQEARLRCSPMKGHSHVYWYRQLPEEGLKFMVYLQKENIIDESGMPKERFSAEFPKEGPSILRIQQVVRGDSAAYFCASSPLTANTGELFFGEGSRLTVL.

The V call is TRBV2, the J call TRBJ1-2, with 9 bases aligning to TRBD1. V shed 3 bases, J shed 7 bases, and the junction held 15 bases outside the gene matches. The CDR3 contains 17 residues. CDR1 SNHLY and CDR2 FYNNEI come from the germline V gene. Here the CDR3 reads CASSDPKTGTGYSGYTF. CDR3 nucleotides: TGTGCCAGCAGTGACCCCAAGACCGGGACAGGGTATAGTGGCTACACCTTC.

V usage is TRBV5-4 and J usage is TRBJ1-2; D call uncertain. The CDR3 length is 12 residues. V shed 4 bases and J shed 5 bases, with 9 bases lying between them. Germline-derived CDR1 and CDR2 are SGHNT and YYREEE (reference sequence). In DNA form, the CDR3 reads TGTGCCAGCAGCCCAGACACGTATGGCTACACCTTC. It encodes CASSPDTYGYTF.

CDR3 sequence (DNA): TGTGCCAGCAGTGATCTGGGGCAGGGGGAAAACATTCAGTACTTC. Translating it yields CASSDLGQGENIQYF. This chain uses TRBV2 with TRBJ2-4, with 7 bases matching TRBD1. V trimming: 3 bases; J trimming: 5 bases; junction bases outside the gene matches: 7. This CDR3 has 15 residues. Germline V gene sequence: CDR1 SNHLY, CDR2 FYNNEI.

J is TRBJ2-1 and V is TRBV10-2; TRBD1 agrees at 10 bases. The CDR3 spans 16 residues. V dropped 8 bases and J dropped 8; count of bases not matched to a gene: 15. Germline lookup yields CDR1 WSHSY and CDR2 SAAADI. DNA for the CDR3: TGCGCCAGCCGCTCAAACCGGGACAGGGGAAGGGATGAGCAGTTCTTC. Its protein is CASRSNRDRGRDEQFF.

The rearrangement joins TRBV19 to TRBJ2-5, with 10 bases aligning to TRBD2. Germline-derived CDR1 and CDR2 are LNHDA and SQIVND (reference sequence). This CDR3 region has 15 residues. Trimming at V came to 5 bases and at J to 1 base, leaving 4 bases not matched to a gene. The CDR3 DNA sequence: TGTGCCAGTAGTCGTAGCGGGGGGATCCAAGAGACCCAGTACTTC. Protein product: CASSRSGGIQETQYF.

The chain links TRBV9 to TRBJ2-2; D unresolved. The V end was cut by 3 bases, the J end by 2 bases, with 5 bases between. Per the germline V gene, CDR1 is SGDLS and CDR2 is YYNGEE. This CDR3 region has 13 residues. The CDR3 DNA reads as TGTGCCAGCAGCGGAGATAACACCGGGGAGCTGTTTTTT. This translates into CASSGDNTGELFF. Combining the CDR3 with reference TRBV9 and TRBJ2-2 gives the whole variable domain DSGVTQTPKHLITATGQRVTLRCSPRSGDLSVYWYQQSLDQGLQFLIQYYNGEERAKGNILERFSAQQFPDLHSELNLSSLELGDSALYFCASSGDNTGELFFGEGSRLTVL.

This clone was found many times. This chain joins TRBV27 and TRBJ2-3; 7 nucleotides align to TRBD2. The CDR3 consists of 14 residues. Germline CDR1 MNHEY, CDR2 SMNVEV (reference sequence). After removal of 2 bases from V and 3 bases from J, the junction contained 2 bases not matched to a gene. The CDR3: CASSLAGVTDTQYF. CDR3 nucleotide sequence: TGTGCCAGCAGTTTAGCGGGGGTGACAGATACGCAGTATTTT.

This clone was picked up one time. The chain uses TRBV7-3 and TRBJ2-1; 7 positions agree with TRBD2. Germline CDR1 and CDR2: SGHTA and FQGTGA. CDR3 length: 15 amino acids. V shed 5 bases, J shed 0 bases, and the junction held 4 bases outside the gene matches. The CDR3 region has the DNA TGTGCCAGCAGCGACGGGAGGCTCTCCTACAATGAGCAGTTCTTC. It yields the protein CASSDGRLSYNEQFF.